Following are 9 T cell receptor beta chains from one sample sequenced in a study of blood T cell repertoires in COVID-19 (dated by TCRdb to 2018 to 2021). The library was generated by the immunoSEQ multiplex PCR assay. TCRdb limited this immuneACCESS table to in-frame rearrangements with V and J called. A share of clones is missing; checked studies link under half to unresolved V genes, and the rest is unexplained. The sample yields about 180,000 clones; around 86% were counted once. The top ten clones comprise 7% to 10% of the sample. Specimen: peripheral blood. The receptor set was obtained from a man in his fifties or sixties with active or convalescent COVID-19.

The chain recombines TRBV7-2 with TRBJ1-4, with 10 bases matching TRBD1. From germline, CDR1 is SGHTA and CDR2 FQGNSA. Unmatched junction bases numbered 1, after V lost 3 bases and J lost 6 bases. The CDR3 sequence is 14 residues long. The CDR3 coding sequence is TGTGCCAGCAGCTTGGACAGGGGGGATGAAAAACTGTTTTTT. Its protein product is CASSLDRGDEKLFF.

The chain uses TRBV18 and TRBJ1-4, with 10 bases aligning to TRBD1. CDR1 and CDR2 from the germline V gene are KGHSH and LQKENI. The J segment lost 4 bases and the V segment lost 3 bases, leaving 2 bases of the junction unmatched. This CDR3 contains 15 residues. The DNA of the CDR3 is TGTGCCAGCTCACCCGGGACAGGGGTTAATGAAAAACTGTTTTTT. Translating gives CASSPGTGVNEKLFF.

This chain links TRBV30 with TRBJ1-5; tentative D call: TRBD1 (5 bases). Germline V gives CDR1 GTSNPN, CDR2 SVGIG (reference sequence). This CDR3 comprises 13 residues. Trimming left V 1 base short and J 5 bases short, with 9 bases between. The CDR3: CAWSGQGYQPQHF. In nucleotides, the CDR3 is TGTGCCTGGAGTGGGCAGGGTTATCAGCCCCAGCATTTT.

V gene TRBV2 combines with J gene TRBJ2-5, with TRBD2 as a possible D gene (5 bases). The germline V gene encodes CDR1 SNHLY and CDR2 FYNNEI. V lost 7 bases, J lost 5 bases, and 8 bases lay in between. This CDR3 is built from 11 residues. The CDR3 DNA reads as TGTGCCAGCATCCGAGGGGAGACCCAGTACTTC. This sequence encodes CASIRGETQYF.

This clone showed up many times. The rearrangement links TRBV7-6 to TRBJ2-3, with D tentatively TRBD2 (5 bases). Between the trimmed V and J ends, which lost 5 bases and 0 bases, there was a span of 12 bases. The CDR3 consists of 15 residues. Looked up from germline, CDR1 is SGHVS and CDR2 is FNYEAQ. The DNA for the CDR3 is TGTGCCAGCAGCCAATCGGGGTTCAGCACAGATACGCAGTATTTT. This gives the protein CASSQSGFSTDTQYF.

The V and J genes are TRBV7-2 and TRBJ1-4; D gene ambiguous. V was trimmed by 2 bases and J by 3 bases, leaving 10 bases between them. This CDR3 comprises 15 residues. CDR1 SGHTA and CDR2 FQGNSA come from the germline V gene. CDR3 in DNA: TGTGCCAGCAGCTTACTTCCCGCGTCTAATGAAAAACTGTTTTTT. This encodes CASSLLPASNEKLFF.

The rearrangement links TRBV7-2 to TRBJ1-1; TRBD1 aligns across 8 bases. The germline CDR1 and CDR2 sequences are SGHTA and FQGNSA. The CDR3 covers 13 residues. Trimming took 5 bases from V and 5 from J; bases not matched to a gene: 4. The CDR3 here is CASSRTGRTEAFF. The CDR3 coding sequence is TGTGCCAGCAGCCGGACAGGGCGGACTGAAGCTTTCTTT.

This clone was detected only once. The chain recombines TRBV4-1 with TRBJ2-7; tentatively, D is TRBD1 (6 bases). V dropped 0 bases and J dropped 3 bases, with 12 bases sitting between them. Germline V CDR1 and CDR2: MGHRA, YSYEKL. CDR3 length: 15 residues. CDR3 DNA: TGCGCCAGCAGCCAAGATTTGGACAGATACTACGAGCAGTACTTC. It is translated as CASSQDLDRYYEQYF.

The J gene is TRBJ1-4, the V gene TRBV7-9, with TRBD1 matching 8 bases. Germline V gives CDR1 SEHNR, CDR2 FQNEAQ (reference sequence). J lost 0 bases, V lost 4 bases, and 1 base had no gene match. CDR3 length: 15 residues. CDR3 DNA: TGTGCCAGCAGCTCGGGACAGGCAACTAATGAAAAACTGTTTTTT. It encodes CASSSGQATNEKLFF. Combining the CDR3 with reference TRBV7-9 and TRBJ1-4 gives the whole variable domain DTGVSQNPRHKITKRGQNVTFRCDPISEHNRLYWYRQTLGQGPEFLTYFQNEAQLEKSRLLSDRFSAERPKGSFSTLEIQRTEQGDSAMYLCASSSGQATNEKLFFGSGTQLSVL.